The 31 T cell receptor beta chains reported below all come from one sample, sequenced in a study of blood T cell repertoires in COVID-19. Sequencing was performed with immunoSEQ multiplex PCR; in TCRdb, only in-frame clones are kept and a portion is missing. The sample lists approximately 240,000 clones; around four fifths were seen once. Sequencing used peripheral blood. These receptor sequences come from a woman aged 55-70 years with active or convalescent COVID-19.

Written as DNA, the CDR3 is TGTGCCAGCAGAAATGGGCCCTCCTACGAGCAGTACGTC. It specifies CASRNGPSYEQYV. The rearrangement links TRBV6-6 to TRBJ2-7; the D is unclear. This CDR3 has 13 residues. Trimming stripped 6 bases from V and 0 bases from J, with 9 bases between. Germline CDR1 reads MNHNY; CDR2 reads SVGAGI (reference sequence).

This sequence joins TRBV15 and TRBJ2-5; TRBD2 might be the D (6 bases). Germline values: CDR1 LNHNV, CDR2 YYDKDF (reference sequence). Trimming took 0 bases from V and 7 from J, leaving 15 bases between them. This CDR3 is built from 15 residues. CDR3 DNA: TGTGCCACCAGCAGAGAAGTACCGGGAGCGGGGACCCAGTACTTC. Its protein product is CATSREVPGAGTQYF.

The chain has TRBV10-2 and TRBJ1-1, with D possibly matching TRBD1 (5 bases). The CDR3 totals 16 residues. The ends were cut back, 3 bases at V and 0 bases at J, with 14 bases in the middle. CDR1 and CDR2 from the germline V gene are WSHSY and SAAADI. The DNA of the CDR3 is TGCGCCAGCAGTGATACCGGGGGGGGAGTGAACACTGAAGCTTTCTTT. Its translation: CASSDTGGGVNTEAFF.

The chain has TRBV2 and TRBJ2-5, with a tentative D call TRBD1 (5 bases). The CDR3 is made up of 16 amino acids. Germline lookup yields CDR1 SNHLY and CDR2 FYNNEI. V lost 2 bases and J 1 base, leaving 14 bases between the germline ends. This CDR3 is CASSESLGRGQETQYF. The CDR3 DNA sequence: TGTGCCAGCAGTGAATCGCTCGGTAGGGGCCAAGAGACCCAGTACTTC.

The J gene is TRBJ1-1, the V gene TRBV6-6, with 8 bases identical to TRBD1. This CDR3 is built from 14 residues. V trimming: 6 bases; J trimming: 1 base; junction bases outside the gene matches: 4. Germline CDR1 is MNHNY and CDR2 is SVGAGI (reference sequence). In nucleotides, the CDR3 is TGTGCCAGCAGGCCAACAGGGGGGAACACTGAAGCTTTCTTT. It specifies CASRPTGGNTEAFF.

This clone was picked up a small number of times. The J gene is TRBJ2-3, the V gene TRBV7-3, with 14 bases identical to TRBD2. This CDR3 has 17 amino acids. Germline CDR1 SGHTA, CDR2 FQGTGA. With 0 bases clipped from V and 1 base from J, the junction kept 0 bases outside the gene matches. CDR3 in amino acids: CASSLTGLAGGTDTQYF. The CDR3, as DNA: TGTGCCAGCAGCTTAACGGGACTAGCGGGAGGCACAGATACGCAGTATTTT. Full variable domain (rest looked up from reference TRBV7-3 and TRBJ2-3): GAGVSQTPSNKVTEKGKYVELRCDPISGHTALYWYRQSLGQGPEFLIYFQGTGAADDSGLPNDRFFAVRPEGSVSTLKIQRTERGDSAVYLCASSLTGLAGGTDTQYFGPGTRLTVL.

V usage is TRBV5-1 and J usage is TRBJ2-7; the D gene is possibly TRBD1 (7 bases). The CDR3 contains 15 residues. The V end was cut by 4 bases, the J end by 1 base, with 15 bases between. The germline V gene has CDR1 SGHRS and CDR2 YFSETQ. CDR3 DNA sequence: TGCGCCAGCAGCGGAGGGACAGTTGCTTCCTACGAGCAGTACTTC. Translated, it gives CASSGGTVASYEQYF.

The chain couples TRBV5-5 to TRBJ2-3; 14 bases align to TRBD2. The CDR3 runs to 16 residues. Germline V gene sequence: CDR1 SGHKS, CDR2 YYEKEE (reference sequence). V lost 4 bases to trimming and J lost 6 bases; unmatched junction nucleotides: 7. Here the CDR3 DNA reads TGTGCCAGCAGCCCAGGGACTAGCGGGAGTAGGGATACGCAGTATTTT. It is translated as CASSPGTSGSRDTQYF.

V gene TRBV27 combines with J gene TRBJ2-3; 14 positions match TRBD2. CDR1 is MNHEY and CDR2 is SMNVEV in the germline V gene (reference sequence). Trimming at V came to 4 bases and at J to 7 bases, leaving 7 bases not matched to a gene. The CDR3 has 16 amino acids. For the CDR3, the DNA is TGTGCCAGCAGTTCTACCGGGACTAGCGGGAGATATACGCAGTATTTT. Translating gives CASSSTGTSGRYTQYF.

V and J are TRBV6-5 and TRBJ2-7; TRBD1 aligns across 7 bases. V dropped 6 bases and J dropped 1; count of bases not matched to a gene: 3. Germline CDR1 and CDR2: MNHEY and SVGAGI. This CDR3 is built from 13 residues. CDR3: CASRRQGSYEQYV. The CDR3 coding sequence is TGTGCCAGCAGACGACAGGGTTCCTACGAGCAGTACGTC.

The chain employs TRBV5-1 and TRBJ2-7; the match to TRBD2 covers 9 bases. In germline, CDR1 is SGHRS, CDR2 YFSETQ. The V gene end was trimmed by 4 bases and the J gene end by 2 bases; junction bases not matched to a gene: 7. CDR3 length: 15 amino acids. The CDR3 protein is CASSLGSGSTYEQYF. CDR3 coding DNA: TGCGCCAGCAGCCTAGGTAGCGGGAGCACCTACGAGCAGTACTTC.

CDR3 region: CASSADLSTINTQYF. DNA of the CDR3: TGTGCCAGCAGCGCGGACTTATCGACTATCAATACGCAGTATTTT. The chain couples TRBV9 to TRBJ2-3; perhaps TRBD2 as D (5 bases). This CDR3 is built from 15 residues. Trimming took off 3 bases at V and 7 bases at J, with 18 bases between the two ends. The germline V gene has CDR1 SGDLS and CDR2 YYNGEE.

The genes are TRBV28 and TRBJ2-5, with D perhaps TRBD1 (5 bases). The CDR3 contains 13 residues. Germline V gene data show CDR1 as MDHEN and CDR2 as SYDVKM. With 5 bases removed from V and 4 bases from J, the gap between germline ends came to 11 bases. CDR3 sequence (DNA): TGTGCCAGCAGTCTCAGGGATAGAGAGACCCAGTACTTC. Protein: CASSLRDRETQYF. Combining the CDR3 with reference TRBV28 and TRBJ2-5 gives the whole variable domain DVKVTQSSRYLVKRTGEKVFLECVQDMDHENMFWYRQDPGLGLRLIYFSYDVKMKEKGDIPEGYSVSREKKERFSLILESASTNQTSMYLCASSLRDRETQYFGPGTRLLVL.

The V call is TRBV6-5, the J call TRBJ2-1; TRBD2 aligns across 7 bases. This CDR3 has 15 amino acids. Trimming cost V 8 bases and J 0 bases; bases outside gene matches: 7. Germline V gene lookup returns CDR1 MNHEY and CDR2 SVGAGI. In nucleotides, the CDR3 is TGTGCCAGCTGGGGGGGACGGAGCTCCTACAATGAGCAGTTCTTC. Translation gives CASWGGRSSYNEQFF.

The chain carries TRBV18 and TRBJ1-1, with D maybe TRBD1 (6 bases). CDR1 is KGHSH, CDR2 LQKENI, per germline. Trimming removed 4 bases from V and 7 bases from J, with 19 bases in between. This CDR3 spans 15 amino acids. Here the CDR3 reads CASSQGVQEKGEAFF. As DNA, the CDR3 is TGTGCCAGCTCACAGGGGGTGCAGGAGAAGGGTGAAGCTTTCTTT.

This clone came up a few times. V usage is TRBV7-8 and J usage is TRBJ1-4, with D possibly being TRBD1 (5 bases). CDR3 length: 14 residues. CDR1 and CDR2 from the germline V gene are SGHVS and FQNEAQ. V gave up 0 bases and J gave up 5 bases, with 7 bases separating them. CDR3 protein: CASSLAGGNEKLFF. The CDR3 coding sequence is TGTGCCAGCAGCTTAGCGGGGGGGAATGAAAAACTGTTTTTT.

CDR3 sequence reads: CASSHGQAPAGELFF. The DNA of the CDR3 is TGCGCCAGCAGCCACGGACAGGCGCCTGCCGGGGAGCTGTTTTTT. This chain connects TRBV5-1 to TRBJ2-2; 7 bases match TRBD1. Losses at the gene ends were 4 bases for V and 6 bases for J; bases not matched to a gene: 9. Germline values: CDR1 SGHRS, CDR2 YFSETQ. The CDR3 consists of 15 residues.

V usage is TRBV7-6 and J usage is TRBJ1-5, with 8 bases aligning to TRBD1. Germline CDR1 is SGHVS and CDR2 is FNYEAQ. This CDR3 is built from 15 residues. Trimming took 5 bases from V and 5 from J; bases not matched to a gene: 8. CDR3: CASSPQGGQDQPQHF. CDR3 coding DNA: TGTGCCAGCAGCCCTCAGGGGGGACAGGATCAGCCCCAGCATTTT.

The V gene is TRBV19, the J gene TRBJ2-5, with D unresolved. V was shortened by 1 base and J by 0 bases, with 6 bases between the two germline ends. This CDR3 contains 14 residues. CDR1 is LNHDA, CDR2 SQIVND, per germline (reference sequence). The CDR3: CASSIGTDQETQYF. DNA for the CDR3: TGTGCCAGTAGTATAGGTACAGACCAAGAGACCCAGTACTTC.

This clone was observed a few times. The CDR3, as DNA: TGTGCCAGCAGCCAAGTCCCTGGACTAGCGGGGCAGTACGAGCAGTACTTC. Protein: CASSQVPGLAGQYEQYF. The chain employs TRBV4-2 and TRBJ2-7, with 12 bases matching TRBD2. J lost 4 bases, V lost 1 base, and 8 bases had no gene match. The germline V gene has CDR1 LGHNA and CDR2 YNFKEQ. CDR3 length equals 17 residues.

J is TRBJ2-5 and V is TRBV7-2; tentative D call: TRBD2 (6 bases). V was shortened by 5 bases and J by 0 bases, with 10 bases between the two germline ends. The CDR3 is made up of 14 amino acids. From germline, CDR1 is SGHTA and CDR2 FQGNSA. The DNA for the CDR3 is TGTGCCAGCAGCAGGGAGGTGTACCAAGAGACCCAGTACTTC. This gives the protein CASSREVYQETQYF.

The chain links TRBV9 to TRBJ2-3, with TRBD2 matching 10 bases. The CDR3 spans 18 residues. Germline V lookup: CDR1 SGDLS, CDR2 YYNGEE. V lost 1 base, J lost 2 bases, and 10 bases stayed unmatched. The DNA of the CDR3 is TGTGCCAGCAGCGTAACGTCTAGCGGGAGTGGTTACACAGATACGCAGTATTTT. Protein sequence: CASSVTSSGSGYTDTQYF.

In this sample, this clone turned up once. The V gene is TRBV5-1, the J gene TRBJ2-3, with 10 bases identical to TRBD2. The CDR3 totals 16 residues. V was clipped by 3 bases and J by 2 bases; unmatched bases: 6. The V gene's germline CDR1 is SGHRS and CDR2 YFSETQ. DNA of the CDR3: TGCGCCAGCAGCTCGCCACTAGCGGGGAACACAGATACGCAGTATTTT. It is translated as CASSSPLAGNTDTQYF.

This clone was seen only a few times. The chain recombines TRBV5-4 with TRBJ2-2, with a weak D call TRBD2 (5 bases). V gave up 1 base and J gave up 0 bases, with 10 bases separating them. The CDR3 length is 16 residues. In germline, CDR1 is SGHNT, CDR2 YYREEE (reference sequence). CDR3 residues: CASSLWGVANTGELFF. The CDR3 nucleotides read TGTGCCAGCAGCTTGTGGGGAGTTGCGAACACCGGGGAGCTGTTTTTT.

The V and J genes are TRBV29-1 and TRBJ2-3, with unresolved D. The CDR3 covers 13 residues. V lost 4 bases and J lost 0, with 8 bases in between. CDR1 is SQVTM, CDR2 ANQGSEA, per germline. In DNA, the CDR3 is TGCAGCGTTGTGTGTCAGAGCACAGATACGCAGTATTTT. The encoded protein is CSVVCQSTDTQYF.

This chain's CDR3 is CASRAGGGHSSTDTQYF. CDR3 in DNA: TGTGCCAGCAGAGCGGGAGGCGGCCACTCTAGCACAGATACGCAGTATTTT. The chain has TRBV28 and TRBJ2-3, with 9 positions matching TRBD2. The J segment lost 0 bases and the V segment lost 6 bases, leaving 10 bases of the junction unmatched. This CDR3 comprises 17 residues. The germline CDR1 and CDR2 sequences are MDHEN and SYDVKM. Looking up the rest from reference TRBV28 and TRBJ2-3 gives the full variable domain: DVKVTQSSRYLVKRTGEKVFLECVQDMDHENMFWYRQDPGLGLRLIYFSYDVKMKEKGDIPEGYSVSREKKERFSLILESASTNQTSMYLCASRAGGGHSSTDTQYFGPGTRLTVL.

V is TRBV2 and J is TRBJ2-5; the D is unclear. Germline CDR1 reads SNHLY; CDR2 reads FYNNEI. The CDR3 runs to 14 residues. V lost 1 base and J lost 2, with 8 bases in between. DNA for the CDR3: TGTGCCAGCAGTGAAGTGCGCGGACAAGAGACCCAGTACTTC. Its translation is CASSEVRGQETQYF.

This clone has a handful of counts. V usage is TRBV10-3 and J usage is TRBJ2-3; TRBD1 agrees at 10 bases. Per germline, CDR1 ENHRY and CDR2 SYGVKD. CDR3 size: 14 residues. V was clipped by 6 bases and J by 2 bases; unmatched bases: 2. CDR3 coding DNA: TGTGCCATCAGGACAGGGGGCAACACAGATACGCAGTATTTT. Protein: CAIRTGGNTDTQYF.

This clone was observed a single time. The gene calls are TRBV10-3 and TRBJ2-1; possible D gene TRBD2, 5 bases. Germline assignment: CDR1 ENHRY and CDR2 SYGVKD. V lost 4 bases to trimming and J lost 5 bases, with 6 bases between them. The CDR3 has 12 residues. CDR3 bases: TGTGCCATCAGTGTGGGAGACAATGAGCAGTTCTTC. This codes for CAISVGDNEQFF.

As concerns this clone: Other DNA sequences of this sample code for an identical CDR3. This rearrangement joins TRBV5-1 to TRBJ1-5; 11 nucleotides align to TRBD1. Germline values: CDR1 SGHRS, CDR2 YFSETQ. V lost 3 bases, J lost 2 bases, and 1 base stayed unmatched. The CDR3 loop spans 15 amino acids. DNA for the CDR3: TGCGCCAGCAGCTGGACAGGGGGCGGCAATCAGCCCCAGCATTTT. Protein: CASSWTGGGNQPQHF.

The rearrangement joins TRBV6-2 or TRBV6-3 to TRBJ2-7; D unclear. The germline CDR1 and CDR2 sequences are MNHEY and SVGEGT. The germline V and J ends were trimmed by 0 bases and 4 bases, with 7 bases remaining between them. The CDR3 spans 13 residues. The CDR3 loop is CASSYSSNYEQYF. The CDR3 DNA sequence: TGTGCCAGCAGTTACTCCAGTAATTACGAGCAGTACTTC.